The 16 T cell receptor beta chains presented below share a single source sample, sequenced in a study of T cells in women clearing cervical HPV infection. Some clones are missing from TCRdb's copy, which holds only in-frame ones; the method was immunoSEQ multiplex PCR. The sample holds about 26,000 clones. The specimen sequenced was blood buffy coat. Receptor source: a woman aged 18-69 years with a cervical HPV16 infection that either progressed to CIN3+ or cleared (not recorded which).

In regard to this clone: The CDR3 end is not reached by the read, which stops 3 residues before it; the germline J gene fills it in. The J gene is TRBJ2-3, the V gene TRBV18, with TRBD2 identical over 14 bases. CDR3 length: 17 amino acids. CDR1 KGHSH and CDR2 LQKENI come from the germline V gene. Trimming at V came to 6 bases and at J to 2 bases, leaving 7 bases not matched to a gene. The part of the CDR3 DNA that was read is TGTGCCAGCTCGCGGACTAGCGGGGGGCTGGCCACAGATACG. Translated, it gives CASSRTSGGLATDT. From start to end, the CDR3 is CASSRTSGGLATDTQYF.

Details on this clone: Read sequence stops 3 residues before the CDR3 end, and the germline J gene provides the missing end. This chain uses TRBV12-5 with TRBJ2-6; 10 positions agree with TRBD1. The CDR3 is 19 amino acids. J was trimmed by 4 bases and V by 3 bases; bases with no gene match: 12. The V gene's germline CDR1 is LGHNT and CDR2 FRNRAP. The CDR3 loop is CASGFFTGQGVAGANVLTF. Incomplete CDR3 DNA: TGTGCTAGTGGTTTTTTTACTGGACAGGGGGTAGCAGGGGCCAACGTC. The whole variable domain, remainder taken from reference TRBV12-5 and TRBJ2-6, is DARVTQTPRHKVTEMGQEVTMRCQPILGHNTVFWYRQTMMQGLELLAYFRNRAPLDDSGMPKDRFSAEMPDATLATLKIQPSEPRDSAVYFCASGFFTGQGVAGANVLTFGAGSRLTVL.

A note on this clone: The read terminates 3 residues ahead of where the CDR3 ends, so the germline J gene completes it. The genes are TRBV7-2 and TRBJ1-2, with D maybe TRBD1 (5 bases). The CDR3 contains 14 residues. Germline CDR1 reads SGHTA; CDR2 reads FQGNSA. The CDR3 loop reads CASSLEAGPLGYTF. Partial CDR3 DNA: TGTGCCAGCAGCTTAGAAGCGGGGCCTTTAGGC.

Regarding this clone: With the read ending 3 residues before the CDR3 end, the germline J gene is used to fill in that end. Additional DNA sequences in this sample encode the identical CDR3. This chain connects TRBV7-2 to TRBJ1-3; D is perhaps TRBD1 (6 bases). V was clipped by 3 bases and J by 0 bases, with 9 bases between them. Germline V gene sequence: CDR1 SGHTA, CDR2 FQGNSA. CDR3 length: 15 amino acids. The CDR3 bases that were read are TGTGCCAGCAGCTTTGACAGGTCCTCTGGAAACACC. It codes for CASSFDRSSGNT. The entire CDR3 sequence reads CASSFDRSSGNTIYF.

Points on this clone: The read falls 3 residues short of the CDR3 end, and the missing part is taken from the germline J gene. The chain carries TRBV6-2 or TRBV6-3 and TRBJ2-7; tentatively, D is TRBD1 (5 bases). The CDR3 totals 15 residues. Trimming took off 10 bases at V and 5 bases at J, with 24 bases between the two ends. Germline CDR1 and CDR2: MNHEY and SVGEGT. The CDR3: CATLPDQGFFDEQYF. The covered CDR3 bases are TGTGCCACCCTACCGGACCAGGGTTTCTTCGACGAG.

Concerning this clone itself: The read ends 3 residues before the CDR3 terminus; that terminus is restored from the germline J gene. The chain recombines TRBV18 with TRBJ2-4, with 7 bases aligning to TRBD1. This CDR3 comprises 17 residues. Germline V CDR1 and CDR2: KGHSH, LQKENI. CDR3 region: CASSPSSLGTDYYGQYF. CDR3 bases read: TGTGCCAGCTCACCAAGCTCCCTGGGGACAGACTACTATGGT. The complete variable domain, with remaining parts taken from reference TRBV18 and TRBJ2-4, reads NAGVMQNPRHLVRRRGQEARLRCSPMKGHSHVYWYRQLPEEGLKFMVYLQKENIIDESGMPKERFSAEFPKEGPSILRIQQVVRGDSAAYFCASSPSSLGTDYYGQYFGAGTRLSVL.

A word on this clone: The sequenced fragment ends 3 residues before the CDR3 boundary, so the rest is inferred from the germline J gene. The gene calls are TRBV29-1 and TRBJ1-2; TRBD1 might be the D (6 bases). This CDR3 contains 14 residues. V gave up 6 bases and J gave up 5 bases, with 19 bases separating them. Germline values: CDR1 SQVTM, CDR2 ANQGSEA. CDR3 DNA (partial): TGCAGCGTGTCAAACAGGGTTCACATTTATGGC. Translated, it gives CSVSNRVHIYG. In full, the CDR3 is CSVSNRVHIYGYTF.

Concerning this clone: The read comes to an end 3 residues before the CDR3 does, leaving the germline J gene to fill in the end. The genes are TRBV19 and TRBJ1-2, with D uncertain. The V and J ends lost 6 bases and 4 bases respectively, with 6 bases between them. CDR1 and CDR2 from the germline V gene are LNHDA and SQIVND (reference sequence). The CDR3 length is 11 residues. The CDR3 reads CASSLFYGYTF. Incomplete CDR3 DNA: TGTGCCAGTAGCCTCTTCTATGGC.

Turning to this clone: The read stops 3 residues short of the end of the CDR3; the missing end is completed from the germline J gene. The rearrangement joins TRBV19 to TRBJ2-7, with unresolved D. CDR1 is LNHDA and CDR2 is SQIVND in the germline V gene (reference sequence). The CDR3 length is 14 residues. The V and J ends lost 0 bases and 3 bases respectively, with 9 bases between them. CDR3 DNA, as far as it was read: TGTGCCAGTAGTATAGATCGACAAGTCTACGAG. It is translated as CASSIDRQVYE. The full CDR3 protein is CASSIDRQVYEQYF.

Points on this clone: The sequence runs out 3 residues before the end of the CDR3; the remainder is reconstructed from the germline J gene. The chain carries TRBV6-2 or TRBV6-3 and TRBJ2-4; tentative D call: TRBD1 (6 bases). The length of the CDR3 is 16 residues. CDR1 and CDR2 from the germline V gene are MNHEY and SVGEGT. V lost 5 bases to trimming and J lost 0 bases, with 14 bases between them. The CDR3 sequence: CASSPRDILAKNIQYF. The CDR3 bases that were read are TGTGCCAGCAGTCCACGGGACATACTAGCCAAAAACATT.

CDR3 DNA (partial): TGTGCCAGTAGTAACAGGGGTGGCAATCAGCCG. This encodes CASSNRGGNQP. The CDR3 reads in full as CASSNRGGNQPQYF. This chain connects TRBV19 to TRBJ2-3; 7 nucleotides match TRBD1. The read is 3 residues too short to cover the CDR3 end, so that end is filled in from the germline J gene. Germline loops: CDR1 LNHDA, CDR2 SQIVND (reference sequence). The CDR3 length is 14 residues.

Notes on this clone: The read terminates 3 residues ahead of where the CDR3 ends, so the germline J gene completes it. The chain links TRBV7-2 to TRBJ2-7; 14 bases align to TRBD2. Germline CDR1 is SGHTA and CDR2 is FQGNSA. CDR3 length: 15 residues. The J segment lost 3 bases and the V segment lost 6 bases, leaving 4 bases of the junction unmatched. The CDR3: CASSVTSGGGYEQYF. CDR3 bases read: TGTGCCAGCAGTGTGACTAGCGGGGGGGGCTACGAG.

A word on this clone: Sequencing ends 3 residues short of the CDR3 end; the germline J gene provides the rest. The chain joins TRBV18 to TRBJ1-3, with 7 nucleotides matching TRBD1. This CDR3 comprises 16 residues. Germline V CDR1 and CDR2: KGHSH, LQKENI. V lost 4 bases and J lost 4; bases outside the gene matches: 10. The CDR3 sequence: CASSRETGFEGNTIYF. The covered CDR3 bases are TGTGCCAGCTCACGGGAGACAGGGTTTGAAGGAAACACC.

As regards this clone: The read terminates 3 residues ahead of where the CDR3 ends, so the germline J gene completes it. The chain employs TRBV20-1 and TRBJ2-3, with D possibly TRBD2 on 6 matching bases. The CDR3 covers 11 residues. Looked up from germline, CDR1 is DFQATT and CDR2 is SNEGSKA (reference sequence). The CDR3 bases that were read are TGCAGTGCTACCCGTGGAGGGACG. Residues: CSATRGGT. The CDR3 in its entirety is CSATRGGTQYF.

As to this clone: The CDR3 end is not reached by the read, which stops 3 residues before it; the germline J gene fills it in. The gene calls are TRBV7-9 and TRBJ2-5, with 7 bases aligning to TRBD1. Germline CDR1 is SEHNR and CDR2 is FQNEAQ (reference sequence). The CDR3 totals 14 residues. Germline trimming cut 5 bases from V and 2 bases from J; bases unmatched to any gene: 5. The DNA read from the CDR3 is TGTGCCAGCAGCCTAGGGACAGCGCAAGAGACC. As protein: CASSLGTAQET. The whole CDR3 protein is CASSLGTAQETQYF. The variable domain in full, completed from reference TRBV7-9 and TRBJ2-5, reads DTGVSQNPRHKITKRGQNVTFRCDPISEHNRLYWYRQTLGQGPEFLTYFQNEAQLEKSRLLSDRFSAERPKGSFSTLEIQRTEQGDSAMYLCASSLGTAQETQYFGPGTRLLVL.

In regard to this clone: The read is 3 residues too short to cover the CDR3 end, so that end is filled in from the germline J gene. This chain connects TRBV12-3 or TRBV12-4 to TRBJ2-7, with 9 positions matching TRBD1. V lost 11 bases and J lost 2; bases outside the gene matches: 10. There are 14 residues in the CDR3. The part of the CDR3 DNA that was read is TGTGCCCCTTCACAGGGGGCTTGGACCTACGAG. Protein product: CAPSQGAWTYE. The whole CDR3 is CAPSQGAWTYEQYF.